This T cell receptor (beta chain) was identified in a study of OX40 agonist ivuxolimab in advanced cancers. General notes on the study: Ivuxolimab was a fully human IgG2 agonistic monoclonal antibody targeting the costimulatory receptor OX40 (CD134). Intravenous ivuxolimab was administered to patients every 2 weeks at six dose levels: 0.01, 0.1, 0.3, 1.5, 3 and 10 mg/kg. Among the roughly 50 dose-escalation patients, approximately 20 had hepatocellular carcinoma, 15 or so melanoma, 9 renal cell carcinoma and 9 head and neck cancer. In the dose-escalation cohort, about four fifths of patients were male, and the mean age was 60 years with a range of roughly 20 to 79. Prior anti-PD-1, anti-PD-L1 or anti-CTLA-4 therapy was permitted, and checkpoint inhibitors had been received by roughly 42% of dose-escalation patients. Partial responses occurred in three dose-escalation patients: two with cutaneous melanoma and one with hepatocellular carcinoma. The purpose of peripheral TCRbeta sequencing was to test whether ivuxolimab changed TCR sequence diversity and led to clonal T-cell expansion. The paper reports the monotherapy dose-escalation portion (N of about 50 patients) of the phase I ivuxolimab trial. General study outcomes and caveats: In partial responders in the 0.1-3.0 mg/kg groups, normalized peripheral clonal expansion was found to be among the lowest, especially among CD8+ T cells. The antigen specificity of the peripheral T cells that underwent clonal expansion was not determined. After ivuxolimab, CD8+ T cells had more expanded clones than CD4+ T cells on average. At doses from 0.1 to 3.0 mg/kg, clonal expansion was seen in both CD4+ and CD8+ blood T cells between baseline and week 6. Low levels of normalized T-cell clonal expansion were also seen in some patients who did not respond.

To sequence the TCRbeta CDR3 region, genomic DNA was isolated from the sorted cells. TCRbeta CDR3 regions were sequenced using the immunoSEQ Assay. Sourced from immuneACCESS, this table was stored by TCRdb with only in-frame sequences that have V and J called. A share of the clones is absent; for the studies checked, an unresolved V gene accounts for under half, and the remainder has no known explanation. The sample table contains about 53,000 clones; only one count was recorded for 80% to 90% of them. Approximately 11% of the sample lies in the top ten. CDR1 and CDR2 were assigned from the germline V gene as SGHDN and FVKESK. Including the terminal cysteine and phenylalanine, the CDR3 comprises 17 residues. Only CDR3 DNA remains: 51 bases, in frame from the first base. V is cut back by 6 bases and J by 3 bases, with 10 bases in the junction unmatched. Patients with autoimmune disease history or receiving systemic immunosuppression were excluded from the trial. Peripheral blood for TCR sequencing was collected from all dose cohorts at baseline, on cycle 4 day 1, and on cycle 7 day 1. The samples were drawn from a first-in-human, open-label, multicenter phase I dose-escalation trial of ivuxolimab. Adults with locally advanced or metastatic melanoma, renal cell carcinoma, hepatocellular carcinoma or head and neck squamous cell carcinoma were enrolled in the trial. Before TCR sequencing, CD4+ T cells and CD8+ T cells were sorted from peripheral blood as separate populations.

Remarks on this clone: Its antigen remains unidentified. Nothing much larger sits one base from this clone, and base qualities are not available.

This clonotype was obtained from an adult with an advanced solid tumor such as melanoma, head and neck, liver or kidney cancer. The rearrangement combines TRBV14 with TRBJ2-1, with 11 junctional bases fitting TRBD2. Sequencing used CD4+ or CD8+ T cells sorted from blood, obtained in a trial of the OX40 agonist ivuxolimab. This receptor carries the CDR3 CASSPLASGGNYNEQFF. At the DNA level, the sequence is TGTGCCAGCAGTCCCCTCGCTAGCGGGGGGAACTACAATGAGCAGTTCTTC. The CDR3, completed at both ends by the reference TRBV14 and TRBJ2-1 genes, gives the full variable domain EAGVTQFPSHSVIEKGQTVTLRCDPISGHDNLYWYRRVMGKEIKFLLHFVKESKQDESGMPNNRFLAERTGGTYSTLKVQPAELEDSGVYFCASSPLASGGNYNEQFFGPGTRLTVL.